A selection of T cell receptor beta chains follows, all from one sample in a study of control samples from healthy donors and cancer patients. The data were produced by immunoSEQ multiplex PCR, yet TCRdb's version contains in-frame clones alone and is incomplete. The sample records around 130,000 clones, approximately 89% being singletons. The specimen was PBMCs. These receptors all stem from a middle-aged man with head and neck cancer. Each CDR3 is given with its conserved first and last residue.

V: TRBV4-1
CDR3: CASSQRTSGSSYNEQFF

V: TRBV28
CDR3: CASSLGASGLYEQYF

V: TRBV9
CDR3: CASSVAPDYEQYF

V: TRBV3-1/TRBV3-2
CDR3: CASSQRSSYNEQFF

V: TRBV5-1
CDR3: CASSLTRGELFF

V: TRBV6-1
CDR3: CASSEEPAGVVFGQFF

V: TRBV12-3/TRBV12-4
CDR3: CASSIWMNTEAFF

V: TRBV10-1
CDR3: CASSSGRAPRHNEQFF

V: TRBV5-6
CDR3: CASSLAGGFYSNQPQHF

V: TRBV9
CDR3: CASRVVNTEAFF

V: TRBV7-3
CDR3: CASRFDRDVNYGYTF

V: TRBV3-1/TRBV3-2
CDR3: CASSQGFAGLGQPQHF

V: TRBV5-8
CDR3: CASALGRGNQPQHF

V: TRBV4-2
CDR3: CASSPPGRQETQYF

V: TRBV27
CDR3: CASSWTPPSYPGTGELFF

V: TRBV13
CDR3: CASSVIAGVQYF

V: TRBV28
CDR3: CASIGGNSPLHF

V: TRBV5-4
CDR3: CASSLGGGMSTGRNYGYTF

V: TRBV6-5
CDR3: CASSPSIGETQYF

V: TRBV27
CDR3: CASSLREGNSPLHF

V: TRBV28
CDR3: CASSSYRGGQPQHF

V: TRBV18
CDR3: CASSPPSETSEAFF

V: TRBV5-5
CDR3: CASSLVQGPQPQHF

V: TRBV9
CDR3: CASSPRGAYEQYF

V: TRBV6-5
CDR3: CASSSQRDLSYNEQFF

V: TRBV27
CDR3: CASTRKGRNEQFF

V: TRBV6-6
CDR3: CASSYSDGNTIYF

V: TRBV9
CDR3: CASSVGALIAGSQSEDTQYF

V: TRBV7-2
CDR3: CASSLTSGRAPYNEQFF

V: TRBV11-1
CDR3: CASSRDLSDYEQYF

V: TRBV6-5
CDR3: CASSEDSLNTEAFF

V: TRBV6-5
CDR3: CASKTGEGADTQYF

V: TRBV24-1
CDR3: CATSDPGFETQYF

V: TRBV1
CDR3: CTSSQLTEIRDGLHEQYF

V: TRBV28
CDR3: CASSSAGGWSEAFF

V: TRBV5-4
CDR3: CASSWTDGELFF

V: TRBV5-1
CDR3: CASSFEGGGYTF

V: TRBV6-4
CDR3: CASSDSRDGVVGELFF

V: TRBV21-1
CDR3: CASDTGLAGGLRRAGELFF

V: TRBV5-1
CDR3: CASSLVGGTPETQYF

V: TRBV5-1
CDR3: CASRGRPDTGELFF

V: TRBV14
CDR3: CASSRLTGTDTQYF

V: TRBV27
CDR3: CASTPILGETQYF

V: TRBV10-1
CDR3: CPRRRLRNEQFF

V: TRBV11-2
CDR3: CASSLAWSSREQYF

V: TRBV5-1
CDR3: CASSPRLAGGVGNEQFF

V: TRBV28
CDR3: CASSPIRDYGFF

V: TRBV15
CDR3: CATSRDRGSVPGGDTQYF

V: TRBV29-1
CDR3: CSGMGGQGRGTEAFF

V: TRBV6-5
CDR3: CASSYSDPYNEQFF

V: TRBV29-1
CDR3: CSVGGGVNEQFF

V: TRBV29-1
CDR3: CSVGQVSSYEQYF

V: TRBV28
CDR3: CASSFLPGFAFF

V: TRBV27
CDR3: CASSLRGRQFF

V: TRBV5-1
CDR3: CASSIQPGSSYEQYF